This T cell receptor (beta chain) was recorded in a study of shared clonotypes between healthy human individuals. Study-level results: Naive subsets usually exceeded memory subsets in estimated richness.

Data came from immunoSEQ multiplex PCR; TCRdb stores just in-frame clones and leaves some out. Here the sample spans some 2,100,000 clones, approximately 94% being singletons. About this clone itself: What it binds is unknown.

Trimming took 3 bases from V and 0 from J; bases not matched to a gene: 5. Germline CDR1 and CDR2: SQVTM and ANQGSEA. The CDR3 sequence is 16 residues long. Naive CD8 cells, CD45RO-negative and positively selected for CCR7, excluded terminally differentiated effector memory CD45RA+ cells. Each sample came from a Caucasian adult donor living in Nashville, Tennessee. The chain has TRBV29-1 and TRBJ2-2, with 9 positions matching TRBD1. Material: naive CD8+ T cells from PBMCs. The receptor was isolated from a man aged 18-30 years in good health. Some clones in this sample may be carry-over from other donors' samples. CDR3 sequence (DNA): TGCAGCGTTGATCCGGGACAGGGACCGAACACCGGGGAGCTGTTTTTT. Translating gives CSVDPGQGPNTGELFF.